Given below is one TCR beta chain in context. Its antigen is unidentified. Looked up from germline, CDR1 is MGHDK and CDR2 is SYGVNS. With 6 bases removed from V and 4 bases from J, the gap between germline ends came to 13 bases. This CDR3 has 14 residues. Data came from immunoSEQ multiplex PCR; TCRdb stores just in-frame clones and leaves some out. The table includes about 590,000 clones, around 95% detected once. These data belong to a study of shared clonotypes between healthy human individuals. At the level of the study: Three men and two women, aged 18 to 49, were donors. Findings of the study overall: Shared across several donors were around 5% of the naive CD4 clonotypes. Estimated richness values were generally larger in naive subsets than in memory subsets.

CD45RO-negative cells were positively selected for CCR7, leaving out terminally differentiated effector memory CD45RA+ cells. Material: naive CD8+ T cells sorted from blood. The chain carries TRBV25-1 and TRBJ2-1, with D unresolved. This TCR came from a woman aged 30 to 39 in good health. CDR3 coding DNA: TGTGCCAGCAGGGAAGGTCTACCTTACAATGAGCAGTTCTTC. It specifies CASREGLPYNEQFF.